This T cell receptor beta chain was recovered during a study of chemoradiotherapy in HPV16-positive cancers. Study outcomes and limitations: HPV-responsive T-cell expansion during chemoradiotherapy was linked to improved recurrence-free survival in HPV16-positive patients. HPV-specific T cells were functionally defined from only two HPV16-positive patients.

V shed 4 bases and J 4 bases; nucleotides not matched to a gene: 9. Germline V CDR1 and CDR2: SGHDT, YYEEEE. This CDR3 contains 15 residues. Of note for this clone: Its matching antigen is unknown.

The assay was immunoSEQ multiplex PCR, and TCRdb's table has in-frame clones only and misses some. In the table there are 5,200 or so clones, approximately 84% of which are singletons. The source of this sequence is a human donor with HPV-associated anogenital cancer. The input for sequencing was tumor tissue, taken from a patient who underwent chemoradiotherapy. V and J are TRBV5-6 and TRBJ1-1, with 8 bases fitting TRBD1. CDR3 DNA sequence: TGTGCCAGCAGCAAAAGGACAGGGAGGGGCACTGAAGCTTTCTTT. Protein: CASSKRTGRGTEAFF.